Presented here are 3 T cell receptor beta chains from one specimen sequenced in a study of T cell repertoires in cytomegalovirus infection. TCRdb reprocessed the reads via MiXCR and lists one record per CDR3 protein. The repertoire has 51,000 or so distinct CDR3 sequences, around 19% of them found once; the top ten carry about 82%. Their cognate antigens are unknown. The material was CD8+ T cells from cultured PBMCs, obtained from culture after CMV antigen stimulation. The receptors derive from a human donor in good health (CMV status not recorded). Some clones in this sample may be carry-over from other donors' samples.

This clonotype was found many times. This rearrangement joins TRBV25-1 to TRBJ1-5; a possible D gene is TRBD1 (5 bases). Germline V gene sequence: CDR1 MGHDK, CDR2 SYGVNS. Trimming took off 1 base at V and 5 bases at J, with 9 bases between the two ends. The CDR3 spans 14 residues. CDR3 protein: CASSESGPDQPQHF. DNA for the CDR3: TGTGCCAGCAGTGAATCGGGACCTGATCAGCCCCAGCATTTT.

This clonotype was counted between two and nine times. V is TRBV3-1 and J is TRBJ1-4, with a weak D call TRBD1 (6 bases). CDR3 length: 15 amino acids. The V gene lost 2 bases and the J gene lost 1 base, with 8 bases spanning the gap. Germline CDR1 is LGHDT and CDR2 is YNNKEL (reference sequence). CDR3 sequence (DNA): TGTGCCAGCAGCCAAATACAGGGAACTAATGAAAAACTGTTTTTT. Translated: CASSQIQGTNEKLFF.

The V and J genes are TRBV4-1 and TRBJ1-5; 7 positions agree with TRBD1. Germline assignment: CDR1 MGHRA and CDR2 YSYEKL. CDR3 length: 13 residues. Unmatched junction bases numbered 4, after V lost 4 bases and J lost 7 bases. As DNA, the CDR3 is TGCGCCAGCAGCCTGGGGACAGCACAGCCCCAGCATTTT. This sequence encodes CASSLGTAQPQHF.